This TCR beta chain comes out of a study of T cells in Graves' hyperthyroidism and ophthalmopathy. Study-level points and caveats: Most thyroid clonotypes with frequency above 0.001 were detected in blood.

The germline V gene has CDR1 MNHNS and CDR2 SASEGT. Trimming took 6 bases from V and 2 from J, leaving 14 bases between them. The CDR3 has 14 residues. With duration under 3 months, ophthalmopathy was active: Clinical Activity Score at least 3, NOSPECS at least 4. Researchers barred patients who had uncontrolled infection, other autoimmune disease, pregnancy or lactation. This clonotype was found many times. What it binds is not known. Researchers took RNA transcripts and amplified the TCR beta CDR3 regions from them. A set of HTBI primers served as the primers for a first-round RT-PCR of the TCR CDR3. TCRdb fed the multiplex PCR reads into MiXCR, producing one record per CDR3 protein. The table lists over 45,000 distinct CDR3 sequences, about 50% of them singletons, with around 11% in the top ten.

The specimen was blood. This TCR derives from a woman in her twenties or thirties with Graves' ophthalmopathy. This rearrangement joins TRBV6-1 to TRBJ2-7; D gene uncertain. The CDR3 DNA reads TGTGCCAGCAGCTTCCCTTCGCCCCCCTACGAGCAGTACTTC. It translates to CASSFPSPPYEQYF.